This T cell receptor (beta chain) was observed in a study of CD8 T cells in Susac syndrome. RNA totalling about 0.45 to 1 ug underwent reverse transcription with random hexamers. Each CDR3 protein gets one entry after TCRdb re-called the immunoSEQ multiplex PCR reads with MiXCR. The sample records hundreds of thousands of distinct CDR3 sequences, about 94% being singletons. The CDR3 is made up of 17 amino acids. CDR1 is SGHNT and CDR2 is YYREEE in the germline V gene (reference sequence). The V gene lost 0 bases and the J gene lost 2 bases, with 16 bases spanning the gap. The sequenced material came from CD4+ T cells from PBMCs. V is TRBV5-4 and J is TRBJ2-3; tentatively, D is TRBD2 (5 bases). The TCR comes from a human donor with Susac syndrome. CDR3 sequence reads: CASSLGIERLNTDTQYF. In nucleotides, the CDR3 is TGTGCCAGCAGCTTGGGCATCGAGCGGTTAAACACAGATACGCAGTATTTT.